This TCR beta chain is from a study of Ad26.COV2.S vaccination and SARS-CoV-2 variants. Overall study: Administration of Ad26.COV2.S was intramuscular, either once or twice 56 days apart. Study observations and caveats: It is possible that the TCR breadth and depth analyses underestimated the total T cell responses. Substantial post-vaccination breadth of spike-specific CD8+ and CD4+ T cell responses was reported. Non-spike TCR breadth did not differ much between vaccine and placebo recipients.

Concerning this clone: Antigen unknown.

Regarding treatment: over 15 received Ad26.COV2.S at low or high dose, single or two shots; 5 received placebo; per-sample allocation not given. Vaccine and placebo recipients were sampled on day 63 after the first injection. Clones were read by immunoSEQ multiplex PCR, and TCRdb kept only the in-frame ones, dropping some. The sample lists fewer than 800,000 clones, approximately 88% occurring once. In germline, CDR1 is LNHDA, CDR2 SQIVND (reference sequence). The junction had 6 bases not matched to a gene; V was cut back by 5 bases and J by 1 base. The CDR3 loop spans 18 amino acids. This clonotype was sampled from a person aged 18-60 years who received the Ad26.COV2.S COVID-19 vaccine or a placebo. Sequences were derived from peripheral blood, sampled in a trial of Ad26.COV2.S vaccine versus placebo. The chain links TRBV19 to TRBJ1-6; TRBD1 aligns across 12 bases. This CDR3 reads CASSVGTGGVSYNSPLHF. The CDR3 nucleotides read TGTGCCAGTAGTGTTGGGACAGGGGGCGTATCCTATAATTCACCCCTCCACTTT.